Below, 10 T cell receptor beta chains from the same sample are listed, as sequenced in a study of CD4 T cells in relation to SARS-CoV-2 and coronaviruses. For these TCRs, the target antigens are not known. Measured with immunoSEQ multiplex PCR; TCRdb has only the in-frame clones, and not every one. The table records some 29,000 clones, roughly 76% of them present only once. Unexposed donor CD4+ T cells date from about 2011-2018, before the COVID-19 pandemic. After around nine days of culture, CD4+ T cells were isolated. The sequencing sample was made of CD4+ T cells from PBMCs, cultured in vitro. The receptors stem from a human donor in good health.

The V gene is TRBV2, the J gene TRBJ1-2; 11 bases agree with TRBD1. This CDR3 is 15 amino acids long. The junction had 8 bases not matched to a gene; V was cut back by 3 bases and J by 8 bases. Germline CDR1 reads SNHLY; CDR2 reads FYNNEI. For the CDR3, the DNA is TGTGCCAGCAGTGACTTGGGACAGGGGGTTTACGGCTACACCTTC. Protein: CASSDLGQGVYGYTF.

The chain links TRBV27 to TRBJ1-6; D perhaps matches TRBD1 (5 bases). Germline V gene lookup returns CDR1 MNHEY and CDR2 SMNVEV (reference sequence). The CDR3 consists of 18 residues. Trimming stripped 4 bases from V and 0 bases from J, with 16 bases between. The CDR3 DNA follows: TGTGCCAGCAGTTCTTCCCGGGGGAGTCGCTCCTATAATTCACCCCTCCACTTT. It yields the protein CASSSSRGSRSYNSPLHF.

The chain is built from TRBV19 and TRBJ1-2; 7 nucleotides align to TRBD1. Germline CDR1 is LNHDA and CDR2 is SQIVND (reference sequence). V lost 5 bases and J lost 3; bases outside the gene matches: 9. This CDR3 contains 15 residues. The CDR3 region is CASSPGGQVHYGYTF. The CDR3 nucleotides are TGTGCCAGTAGTCCCGGAGGACAGGTACACTATGGCTACACCTTC.

This chain uses TRBV9 with TRBJ1-2; D is possibly TRBD1 (5 bases). This CDR3 is 15 amino acids long. CDR1 and CDR2 from the germline V gene are SGDLS and YYNGEE. Trimming took 0 bases from V and 6 from J, leaving 15 bases between them. CDR3 amino acids: CASSVATRDLDGYTF. The CDR3 bases are TGTGCCAGCAGCGTAGCTACCAGGGACCTGGATGGCTACACCTTC.

The rearrangement links TRBV6-1 to TRBJ2-3; D gene unclear. This CDR3 contains 14 residues. V was cut by 0 bases and J by 0 bases, with 4 bases left in between. Germline V lookup: CDR1 MNHNS, CDR2 SASEGT. CDR3 loop: CASSEARSTDTQYF. CDR3 in DNA: TGTGCCAGCAGTGAAGCAAGGAGCACAGATACGCAGTATTTT.

CDR3 DNA: TGCGCCAGCAGTGCCGTCGCCGGGGAGCTGTTTTTT. It translates to CASSAVAGELFF. The chain combines TRBV10-1 with TRBJ2-2; D is unclear. The CDR3 is 12 amino acids. Trimming pared 4 bases from V and 6 bases from J, leaving 6 bases between. Germline loops: CDR1 WNHNN, CDR2 SYGVQD (reference sequence).

The chain recombines TRBV13 with TRBJ1-1, with a tentative D call TRBD1 (6 bases). Germline V gene lookup returns CDR1 PRHDT and CDR2 FYEKMQ (reference sequence). CDR3 length: 13 amino acids. Deletions cut 5 bases from V and 4 bases from J, with 11 bases between. The chain's CDR3 is CASSTGIGTEAFF. Written as DNA, the CDR3 is TGTGCCAGCAGCACAGGGATCGGCACTGAAGCTTTCTTT.

In nucleotides, the CDR3 is TGTGCCAGCAGTTACAGCACAACAGGGGACTACGAGCAGTACTTC. Translating gives CASSYSTTGDYEQYF. The rearrangement links TRBV6-2 or TRBV6-3 to TRBJ2-7; TRBD1 aligns across 7 bases. The V gene's germline CDR1 is MNHEY and CDR2 SVGEGT. After removal of 2 bases from V and 3 bases from J, the junction contained 7 bases not matched to a gene. The CDR3 has 15 amino acids.

The rearrangement links TRBV7-2 to TRBJ2-2; D is possibly TRBD1 (5 bases). The CDR3 sequence is 16 residues long. CDR1 is SGHTA and CDR2 is FQGNSA in the germline V gene. V was shortened by 5 bases and J by 6 bases, with 19 bases between the two germline ends. CDR3 nucleotide sequence: TGTGCCAGCAGCGTCCGACAGATCATTGGTTCCGGGGAGCTGTTTTTT. Its translation is CASSVRQIIGSGELFF.

The CDR3 region is CASGTGLNSPLHF. The CDR3 bases are TGTGCCAGCGGGACAGGGCTCAATTCACCCCTCCACTTT. This chain joins TRBV6-5 and TRBJ1-6; TRBD1 aligns across 9 bases. This CDR3 comprises 13 residues. Germline trimming cut 8 bases from V and 7 bases from J; bases unmatched to any gene: 3. Germline loops: CDR1 MNHEY, CDR2 SVGAGI.